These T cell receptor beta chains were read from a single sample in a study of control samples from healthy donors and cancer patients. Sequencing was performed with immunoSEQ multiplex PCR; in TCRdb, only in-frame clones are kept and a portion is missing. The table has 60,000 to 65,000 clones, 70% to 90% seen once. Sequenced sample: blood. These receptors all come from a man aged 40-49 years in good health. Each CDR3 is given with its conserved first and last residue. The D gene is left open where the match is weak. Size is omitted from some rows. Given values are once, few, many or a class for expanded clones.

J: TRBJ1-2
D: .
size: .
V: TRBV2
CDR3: CASRSTGGYTF
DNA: TGTGCCAGCCGTAGTACCGGGGGCTACACCTTC

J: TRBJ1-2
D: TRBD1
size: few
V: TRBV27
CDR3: CASRTQGANYGYTF
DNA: TGTGCCAGCAGGACACAGGGGGCAAACTATGGCTACACCTTC

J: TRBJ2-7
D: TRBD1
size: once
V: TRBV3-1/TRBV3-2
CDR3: CASSFGQGPYEQYF
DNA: TGTGCCAGCAGCTTTGGACAGGGCCCCTACGAGCAGTACTTC

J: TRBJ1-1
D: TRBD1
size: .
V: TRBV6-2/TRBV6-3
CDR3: CASSATGQGVTEAFF
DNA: TGTGCCAGCAGTGCGACCGGACAGGGGGTCACTGAAGCTTTCTTT

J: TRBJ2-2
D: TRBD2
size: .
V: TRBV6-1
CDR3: CASSEVLAGGRTGELFF
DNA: TGTGCCAGCAGTGAAGTGCTAGCGGGGGGGCGCACCGGGGAGCTGTTTTTT

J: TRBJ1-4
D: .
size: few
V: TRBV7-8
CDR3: CASRRSNGGNEKLFF
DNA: TGTGCCAGCAGGAGATCGAACGGGGGTAATGAAAAACTGTTTTTT

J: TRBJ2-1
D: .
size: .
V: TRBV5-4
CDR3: CASSGGTAIYNEQFF
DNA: TGTGCCAGCAGCGGGGGGACAGCGATCTACAATGAGCAGTTCTTC

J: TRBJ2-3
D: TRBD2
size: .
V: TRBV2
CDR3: CASSEVSGGSSTDTQYF
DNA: TGTGCCAGCAGTGAAGTTAGCGGGGGGTCTAGCACAGATACGCAGTATTTT

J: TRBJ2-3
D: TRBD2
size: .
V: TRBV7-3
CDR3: CASSLRRGGDTQYF
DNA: TGTGCCAGCAGCTTAAGGCGGGGAGGGGATACGCAGTATTTT

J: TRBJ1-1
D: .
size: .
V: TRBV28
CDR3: CASSLDTDILNTEAFF
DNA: TGTGCCAGCAGTCTGGACACAGATATCCTGAACACTGAAGCTTTCTTT

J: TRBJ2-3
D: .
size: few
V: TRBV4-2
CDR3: CASSQSTLGSVDTQYF
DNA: TGTGCCAGCAGCCAAAGCACCCTAGGGTCAGTAGATACGCAGTATTTT

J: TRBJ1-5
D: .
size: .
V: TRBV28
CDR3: CASKFHGVNSNQPQHF
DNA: TGTGCCAGCAAGTTTCACGGGGTAAATAGCAATCAGCCCCAGCATTTT

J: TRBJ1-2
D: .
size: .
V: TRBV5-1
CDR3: CASSLEAAVANYGYTF
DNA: TGCGCCAGCAGCTTGGAGGCGGCTGTAGCTAACTATGGCTACACCTTC

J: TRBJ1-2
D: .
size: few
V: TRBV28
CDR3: CASSLGSYGYTF
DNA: TGTGCCAGCAGTTTGGGTTCTTATGGCTACACCTTC

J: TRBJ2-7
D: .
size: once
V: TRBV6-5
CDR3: CASSYSASSSYEQYF
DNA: TGTGCCAGCAGCTACAGTGCTTCCAGCTCCTACGAGCAGTACTTC

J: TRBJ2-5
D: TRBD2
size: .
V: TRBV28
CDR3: CASRGTIETQYF
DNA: TGTGCCAGCAGGGGGACTATCGAGACCCAGTACTTC

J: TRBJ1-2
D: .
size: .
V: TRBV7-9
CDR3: CASSRGTSYGYTF
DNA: TGTGCCAGCAGCCGCGGGACAAGCTATGGCTACACCTTC

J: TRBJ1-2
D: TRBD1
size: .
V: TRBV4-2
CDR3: CASSLGQGAEGYTF
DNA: TGTGCCAGCAGCCTGGGACAGGGGGCAGAGGGCTACACCTTC

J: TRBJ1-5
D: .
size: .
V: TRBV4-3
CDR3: CASSQDRARNQPQHF
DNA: TGCGCCAGCAGCCAAGACAGGGCACGCAATCAGCCCCAGCATTTT

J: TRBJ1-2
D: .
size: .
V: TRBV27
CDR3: CASSLRGRINYGYTF
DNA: TGTGCCAGCAGTTTAAGGGGACGGATCAACTATGGCTACACCTTC

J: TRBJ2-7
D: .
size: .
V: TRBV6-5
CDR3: CASSYGGKTSYEQYF
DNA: TGTGCCAGCAGTTATGGGGGTAAGACCTCCTACGAGCAGTACTTC

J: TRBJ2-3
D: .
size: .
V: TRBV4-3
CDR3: CASSQSVDPPDTQYF
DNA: TGCGCCAGCAGCCAGTCAGTCGACCCCCCAGATACGCAGTATTTT

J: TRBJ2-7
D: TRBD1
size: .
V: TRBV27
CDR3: CASSLRRTGGHEQYF
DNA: TGTGCCAGCAGTCTCCGGAGGACAGGGGGTCACGAGCAGTACTTC

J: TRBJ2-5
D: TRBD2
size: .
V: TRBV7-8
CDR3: CASSFRLAGGLLGETQYF
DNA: TGTGCCAGCAGCTTTCGACTAGCGGGGGGACTCCTCGGGGAGACCCAGTACTTC

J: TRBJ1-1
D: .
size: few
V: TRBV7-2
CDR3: CASSLGRYTEAFF
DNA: TGTGCCAGCAGCTTAGGACGGTACACTGAAGCTTTCTTT

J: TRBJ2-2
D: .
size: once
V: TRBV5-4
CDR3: CASSWGPNTGELFF
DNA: TGTGCCAGCAGCTGGGGCCCGAACACCGGGGAGCTGTTTTTT

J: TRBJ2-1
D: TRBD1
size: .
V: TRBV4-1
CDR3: CASSHVQGIDEQFF
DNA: TGCGCCAGCAGCCATGTACAGGGGATCGATGAGCAGTTCTTC

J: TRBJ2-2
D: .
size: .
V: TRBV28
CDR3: CASTQLLGGSNTGELFF
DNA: TGTGCCAGCACCCAGTTGCTAGGCGGATCGAACACCGGGGAGCTGTTTTTT

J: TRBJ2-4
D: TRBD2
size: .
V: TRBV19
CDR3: CASSITPRLASVDIQYF
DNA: TGTGCCAGTAGTATCACCCCCAGACTAGCGAGCGTAGACATTCAGTACTTC

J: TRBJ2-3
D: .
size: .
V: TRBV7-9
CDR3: CASSLTAGSTDTQYF
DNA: TGTGCCAGCAGCTTGACAGCAGGGTCCACAGATACGCAGTATTTT

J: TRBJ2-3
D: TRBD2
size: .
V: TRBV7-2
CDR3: CASSLAGTSGTDTQYF
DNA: TGTGCCAGCAGCTTAGCCGGGACTAGCGGGACAGATACGCAGTATTTT

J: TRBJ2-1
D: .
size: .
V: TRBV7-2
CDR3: CASSLNQRVVSVDEQFF
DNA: TGTGCCAGCAGCTTGAACCAACGGGTGGTGTCTGTAGATGAGCAGTTCTTC

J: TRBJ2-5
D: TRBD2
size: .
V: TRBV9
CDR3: CASSVRISGTETQYF
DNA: TGTGCCAGCAGCGTAAGGATTAGCGGGACTGAGACCCAGTACTTC

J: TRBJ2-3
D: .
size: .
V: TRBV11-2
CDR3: CASSLNLQDTQYF
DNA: TGTGCCAGCAGCTTGAATTTGCAAGACACGCAGTATTTT

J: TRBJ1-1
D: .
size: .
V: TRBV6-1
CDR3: CASSEQGMTEAFF
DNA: TGTGCCAGCAGTGAACAAGGGATGACTGAAGCTTTCTTT

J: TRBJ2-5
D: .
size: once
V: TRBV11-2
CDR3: CASSPDSRRTQYF
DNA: TGTGCCAGCAGCCCCGACAGCCGGCGTACCCAGTACTTC

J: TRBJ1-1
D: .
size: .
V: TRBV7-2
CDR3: CASSLGGDNTEAFF
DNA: TGTGCCAGCAGCTTAGGGGGCGACAACACTGAAGCTTTCTTT

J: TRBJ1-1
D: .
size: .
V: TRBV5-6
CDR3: CASSLGAVWGNTEAFF
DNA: TGTGCCAGCAGCTTGGGAGCTGTGTGGGGTAACACTGAAGCTTTCTTT

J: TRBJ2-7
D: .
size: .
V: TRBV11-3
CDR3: CASSLTVYEQYF
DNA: TGTGCCAGCAGCTTAACAGTCTACGAGCAGTACTTC

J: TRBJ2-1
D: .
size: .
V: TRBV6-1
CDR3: CASSEAGGNSYNEQFF
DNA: TGTGCCAGCAGTGAAGCAGGAGGGAACTCCTACAATGAGCAGTTCTTC

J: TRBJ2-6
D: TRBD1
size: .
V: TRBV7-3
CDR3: CASSNKGTGVSSGANVLTF
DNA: TGTGCCAGCAGCAACAAAGGGACAGGGGTTTCCTCTGGGGCCAACGTCCTGACTTTC

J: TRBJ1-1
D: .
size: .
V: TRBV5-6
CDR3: CASSRGVWNTEAFF
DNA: TGTGCCAGCAGCCGGGGGGTTTGGAACACTGAAGCTTTCTTT

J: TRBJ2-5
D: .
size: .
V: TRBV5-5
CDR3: CASSFSRGYGETQYF
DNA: TGTGCCAGCAGCTTTTCCCGGGGGTATGGCGAGACCCAGTACTTC

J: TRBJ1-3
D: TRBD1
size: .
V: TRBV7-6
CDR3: CASSLAGQGLNTIYF
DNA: TGTGCCAGCAGCTTAGCCGGACAGGGTTTGAACACCATATATTTT

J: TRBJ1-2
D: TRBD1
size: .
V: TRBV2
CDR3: CASSALQGTVSYTF
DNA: TGTGCCAGCAGTGCGTTACAGGGGACAGTAAGCTACACCTTC